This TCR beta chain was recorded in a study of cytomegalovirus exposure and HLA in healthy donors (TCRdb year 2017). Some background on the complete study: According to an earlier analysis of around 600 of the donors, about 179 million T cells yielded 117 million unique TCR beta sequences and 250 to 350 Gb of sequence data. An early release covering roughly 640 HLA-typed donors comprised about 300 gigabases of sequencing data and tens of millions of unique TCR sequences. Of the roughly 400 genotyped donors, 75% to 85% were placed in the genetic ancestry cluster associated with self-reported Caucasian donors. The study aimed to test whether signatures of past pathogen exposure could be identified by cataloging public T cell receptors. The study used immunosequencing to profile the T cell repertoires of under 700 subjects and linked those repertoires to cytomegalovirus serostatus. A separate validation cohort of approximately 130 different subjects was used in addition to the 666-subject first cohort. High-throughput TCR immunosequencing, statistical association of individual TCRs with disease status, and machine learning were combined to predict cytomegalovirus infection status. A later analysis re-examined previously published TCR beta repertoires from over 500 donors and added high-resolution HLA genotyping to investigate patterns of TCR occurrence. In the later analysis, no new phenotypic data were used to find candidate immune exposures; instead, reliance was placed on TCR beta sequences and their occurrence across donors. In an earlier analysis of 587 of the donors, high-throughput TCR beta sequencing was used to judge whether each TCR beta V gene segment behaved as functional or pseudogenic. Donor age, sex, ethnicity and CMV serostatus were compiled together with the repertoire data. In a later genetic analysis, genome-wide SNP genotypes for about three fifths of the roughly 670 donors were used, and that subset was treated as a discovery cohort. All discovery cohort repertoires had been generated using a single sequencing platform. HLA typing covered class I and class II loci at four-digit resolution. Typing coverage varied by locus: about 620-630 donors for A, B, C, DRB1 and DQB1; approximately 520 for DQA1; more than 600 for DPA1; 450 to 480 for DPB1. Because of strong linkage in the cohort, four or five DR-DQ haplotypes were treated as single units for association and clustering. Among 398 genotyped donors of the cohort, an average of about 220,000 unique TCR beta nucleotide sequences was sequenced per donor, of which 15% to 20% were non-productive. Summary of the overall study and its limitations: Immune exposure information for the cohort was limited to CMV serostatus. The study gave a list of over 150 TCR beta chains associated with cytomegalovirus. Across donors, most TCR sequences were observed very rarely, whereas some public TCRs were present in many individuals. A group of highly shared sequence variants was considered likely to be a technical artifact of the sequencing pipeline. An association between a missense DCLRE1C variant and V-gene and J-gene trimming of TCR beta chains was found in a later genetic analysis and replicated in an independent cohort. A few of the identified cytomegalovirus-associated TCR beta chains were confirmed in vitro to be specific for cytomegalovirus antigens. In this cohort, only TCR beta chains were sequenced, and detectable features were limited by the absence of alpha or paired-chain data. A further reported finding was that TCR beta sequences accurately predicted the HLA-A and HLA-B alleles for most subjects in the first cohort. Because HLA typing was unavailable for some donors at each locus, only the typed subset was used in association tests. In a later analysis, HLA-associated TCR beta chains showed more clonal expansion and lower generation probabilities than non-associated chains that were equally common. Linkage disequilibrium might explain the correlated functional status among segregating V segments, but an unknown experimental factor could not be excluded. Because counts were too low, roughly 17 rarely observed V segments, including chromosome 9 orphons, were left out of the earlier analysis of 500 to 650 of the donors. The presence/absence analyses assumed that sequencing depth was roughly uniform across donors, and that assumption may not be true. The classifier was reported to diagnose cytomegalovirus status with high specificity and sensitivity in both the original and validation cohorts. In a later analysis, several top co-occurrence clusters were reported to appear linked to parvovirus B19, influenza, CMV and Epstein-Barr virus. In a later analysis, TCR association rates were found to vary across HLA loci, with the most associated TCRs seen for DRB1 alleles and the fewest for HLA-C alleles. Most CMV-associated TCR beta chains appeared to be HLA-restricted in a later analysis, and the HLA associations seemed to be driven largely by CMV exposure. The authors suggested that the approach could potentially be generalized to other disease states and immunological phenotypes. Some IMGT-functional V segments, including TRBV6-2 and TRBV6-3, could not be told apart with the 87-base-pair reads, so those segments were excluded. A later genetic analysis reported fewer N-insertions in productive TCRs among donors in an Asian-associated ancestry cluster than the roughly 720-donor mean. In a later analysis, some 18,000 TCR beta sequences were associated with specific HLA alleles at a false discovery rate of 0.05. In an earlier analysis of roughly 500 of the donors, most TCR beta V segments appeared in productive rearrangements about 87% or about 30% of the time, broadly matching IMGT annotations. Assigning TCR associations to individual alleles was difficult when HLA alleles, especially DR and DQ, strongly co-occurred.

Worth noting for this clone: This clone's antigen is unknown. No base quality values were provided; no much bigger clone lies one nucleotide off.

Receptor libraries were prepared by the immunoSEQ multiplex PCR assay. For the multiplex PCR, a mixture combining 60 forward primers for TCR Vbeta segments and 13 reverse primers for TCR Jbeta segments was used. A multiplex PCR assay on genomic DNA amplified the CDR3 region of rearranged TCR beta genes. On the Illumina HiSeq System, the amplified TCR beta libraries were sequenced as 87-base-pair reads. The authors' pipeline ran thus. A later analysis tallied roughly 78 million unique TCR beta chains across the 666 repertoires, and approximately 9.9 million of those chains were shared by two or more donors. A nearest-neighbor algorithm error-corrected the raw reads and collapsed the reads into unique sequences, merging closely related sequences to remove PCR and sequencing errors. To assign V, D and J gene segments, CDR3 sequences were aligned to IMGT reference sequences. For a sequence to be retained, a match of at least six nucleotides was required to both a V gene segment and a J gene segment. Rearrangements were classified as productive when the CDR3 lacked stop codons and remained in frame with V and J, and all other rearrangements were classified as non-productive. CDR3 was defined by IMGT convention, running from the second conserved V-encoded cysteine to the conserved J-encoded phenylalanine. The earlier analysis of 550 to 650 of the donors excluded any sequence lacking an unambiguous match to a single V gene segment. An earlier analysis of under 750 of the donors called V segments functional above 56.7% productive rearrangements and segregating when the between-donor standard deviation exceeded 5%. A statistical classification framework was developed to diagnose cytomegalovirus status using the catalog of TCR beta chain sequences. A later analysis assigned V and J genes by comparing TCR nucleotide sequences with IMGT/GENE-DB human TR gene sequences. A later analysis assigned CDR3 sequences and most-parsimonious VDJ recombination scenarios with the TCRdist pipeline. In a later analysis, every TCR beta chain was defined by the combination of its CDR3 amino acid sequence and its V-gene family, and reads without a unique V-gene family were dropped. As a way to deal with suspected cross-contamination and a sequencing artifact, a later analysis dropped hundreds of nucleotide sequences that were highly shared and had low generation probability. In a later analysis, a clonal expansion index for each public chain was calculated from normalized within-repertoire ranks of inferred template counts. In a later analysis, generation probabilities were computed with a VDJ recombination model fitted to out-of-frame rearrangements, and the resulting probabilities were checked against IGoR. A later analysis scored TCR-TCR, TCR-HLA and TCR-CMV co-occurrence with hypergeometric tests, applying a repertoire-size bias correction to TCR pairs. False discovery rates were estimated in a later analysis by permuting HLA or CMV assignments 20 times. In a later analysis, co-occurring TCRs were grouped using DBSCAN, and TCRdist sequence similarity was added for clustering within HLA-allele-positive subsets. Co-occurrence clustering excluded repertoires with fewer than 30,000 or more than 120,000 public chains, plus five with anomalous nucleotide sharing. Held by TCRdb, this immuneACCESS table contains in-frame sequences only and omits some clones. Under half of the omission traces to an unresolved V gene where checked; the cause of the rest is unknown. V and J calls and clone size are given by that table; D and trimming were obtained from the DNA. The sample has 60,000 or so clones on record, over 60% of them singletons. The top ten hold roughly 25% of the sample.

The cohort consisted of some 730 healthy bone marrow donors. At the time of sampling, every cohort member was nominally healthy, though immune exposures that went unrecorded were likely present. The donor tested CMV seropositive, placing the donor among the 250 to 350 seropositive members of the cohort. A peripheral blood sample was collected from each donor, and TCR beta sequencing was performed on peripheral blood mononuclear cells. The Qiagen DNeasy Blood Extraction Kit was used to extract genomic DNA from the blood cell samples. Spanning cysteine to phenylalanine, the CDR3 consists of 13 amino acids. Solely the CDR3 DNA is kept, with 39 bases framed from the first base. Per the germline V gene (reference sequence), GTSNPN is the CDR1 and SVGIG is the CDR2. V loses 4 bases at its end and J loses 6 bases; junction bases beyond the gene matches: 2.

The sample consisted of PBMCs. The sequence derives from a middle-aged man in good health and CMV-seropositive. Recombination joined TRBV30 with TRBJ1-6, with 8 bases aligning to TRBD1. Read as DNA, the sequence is TGTGCCTGGAAAACAGGGGGTAATTCACCCCTCCACTTT. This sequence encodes CAWKTGGNSPLHF.